This TCR beta chain was found in a study of T-cell memory formation after mild COVID-19. TCRdb re-analysed the 5' RACE reads in MiXCR, keeping a single row per CDR3 protein. The sample consists of some 120,000 distinct CDR3 sequences, around 6.3% of them appearing once. This TCR was recovered from an adult woman who had mild COVID-19 (a few samples of this study predate the infection). Cell type and time point are not known. Sequencing was done on a sample of PBMCs or a T cell subset sorted from them (not recorded which).

The CDR3 sequence is CASSQDDSTYEQYF. For the CDR3, the DNA is TGCGCCAGCAGCCAAGATGACAGTACCTACGAGCAGTACTTC. V usage is TRBV4-1 and J usage is TRBJ2-7, with a tentative D call TRBD1 (5 bases). V lost 0 bases, J lost 2 bases, and 8 bases lay in between. Germline loops: CDR1 MGHRA, CDR2 YSYEKL. CDR3 size: 14 residues.